A single sample gave rise to the 5 T cell receptor beta chains below, sequenced in a study of T cells in Graves' hyperthyroidism and ophthalmopathy. Researchers amplified the TCR beta CDR3 regions from RNA transcripts. A set of HTBI primers served as the primers for a first-round RT-PCR of the TCR CDR3. TCRdb recomputed calls from the multiplex PCR reads with MiXCR, one row per CDR3 protein. There are hundreds of thousands of distinct CDR3 sequences in the sample; approximately 15% occur only once, and 2.5% to 4% lies in the top ten. Sample: blood. The receptor source for this set is a middle-aged woman with Graves' ophthalmopathy.

This clonotype occurred many times. The chain joins TRBV2 to TRBJ2-3; 13 bases map to TRBD2. The germline gives CDR1 SNHLY, CDR2 FYNNEI. J lost 3 bases, V lost 7 bases, and 7 bases had no gene match. The CDR3 spans 16 residues. CDR3 region: CASMSGLAGETDTQYF. The CDR3 nucleotides are TGTGCCAGCATGTCAGGACTAGCGGGAGAAACAGATACGCAGTATTTT.

The chain couples TRBV19 to TRBJ2-3; possibly TRBD2 for D (6 bases). Per germline, CDR1 LNHDA and CDR2 SQIVND (reference sequence). V lost 7 bases and J lost 1, with 21 bases in between. The CDR3 covers 17 residues. The CDR3 spells CASTPGRRLEGTDTQYF. CDR3 sequence (DNA): TGTGCCAGTACCCCCGGACGGAGACTAGAAGGCACAGATACGCAGTATTTT.

Only a few counts were recorded for this clonotype. This chain links TRBV11-2 with TRBJ2-5; 7 bases are shared with TRBD2. The V gene end was trimmed by 5 bases and the J gene end by 9 bases; junction bases not matched to a gene: 6. Germline CDR1 is SGHAT and CDR2 is FQNNGV. The CDR3 length is 12 residues. The CDR3 loop is CASSPWGGAQYF. For the CDR3, the DNA is TGTGCCAGCAGCCCTTGGGGAGGGGCCCAGTACTTC.

This clonotype was recorded many times. The chain uses TRBV3-1 and TRBJ1-2; no firm D call. Germline CDR1 LGHDT, CDR2 YNNKEL (reference sequence). The length of the CDR3 is 14 residues. V gave up 0 bases and J gave up 7 bases, with 12 bases separating them. The CDR3 region is CASSQDGVGAGYTF. DNA of the CDR3: TGTGCCAGCAGCCAAGACGGCGTTGGAGCTGGCTACACCTTC.

This chain connects TRBV7-2 to TRBJ1-6, with D maybe TRBD1 (6 bases). Trimming took 5 bases from V and 12 from J, leaving 17 bases between them. This CDR3 has 14 residues. Germline V gives CDR1 SGHTA, CDR2 FQGNSA. The CDR3 loop is CASSDGQPGRPLHF. The DNA for the CDR3 is TGTGCCAGCAGCGATGGACAGCCCGGAAGACCCCTCCACTTT.